These 20 T cell receptor beta chains came from one sample sequenced in a study of T cell responses to AZD1222 COVID-19 vaccine. This table comes from immunoSEQ multiplex PCR, and its TCRdb copy is limited to in-frame clones, with some not included. The data hold about 96,000 clones, with about 90% observed a single time. This specimen consisted of peripheral blood, obtained on day 0 of AZD1222 vaccination. The receptors were gathered from an adult in good health.

CDR3 in DNA: TGTGCCAGTTGGAGGCAGGACAAAAACATTCAGTACTTC. Translated, it gives CASWRQDKNIQYF. The V gene is TRBV6-5, the J gene TRBJ2-4, with TRBD2 as a possible D gene (5 bases). Germline assignment: CDR1 MNHEY and CDR2 SVGAGI. The CDR3 totals 13 residues. V was trimmed by 9 bases and J by 3 bases, leaving 12 bases between them.

This clone was seen just once. The chain combines TRBV19 with TRBJ2-3, with TRBD2 matching 9 bases. Germline lookup yields CDR1 LNHDA and CDR2 SQIVND (reference sequence). The CDR3 has 17 residues. The J segment lost 5 bases and the V segment lost 4 bases, leaving 13 bases of the junction unmatched. DNA of the CDR3: TGTGCCAGTAGTACCCTCTTGGGCGGGAGGGCCTTAGATACGCAGTATTTT. Translation gives CASSTLLGGRALDTQYF.

This chain connects TRBV19 to TRBJ1-5, with D maybe TRBD1 (6 bases). The CDR3 consists of 15 residues. The germline CDR1 and CDR2 sequences are LNHDA and SQIVND (reference sequence). V was trimmed by 3 bases and J by 0 bases, leaving 9 bases between them. The CDR3 DNA reads TGTGCCAGTAGTATTTGGACAGTTAGCAATCAGCCCCAGCATTTT. This codes for CASSIWTVSNQPQHF.

This rearrangement joins TRBV9 to TRBJ1-2; D gene unclear. CDR1 and CDR2 (germline): SGDLS, YYNGEE. This CDR3 region has 15 residues. Trimming cost V 4 bases and J 0 bases, with 13 bases left between them. CDR3: CASSPKDGTNYGYTF. The CDR3 nucleotides are TGTGCCAGCAGCCCTAAGGACGGTACTAACTATGGCTACACCTTC. Complete variable domain (other parts from reference TRBV9 and TRBJ1-2): DSGVTQTPKHLITATGQRVTLRCSPRSGDLSVYWYQQSLDQGLQFLIQYYNGEERAKGNILERFSAQQFPDLHSELNLSSLELGDSALYFCASSPKDGTNYGYTFGSGTRLTVV.

The V gene is TRBV27, the J gene TRBJ1-1; D is unclear. CDR1 MNHEY and CDR2 SMNVEV come from the germline V gene (reference sequence). This CDR3 spans 13 amino acids. V gave up 1 base and J gave up 8 bases, with 11 bases separating them. This CDR3 reads CASSLFGGLEAFF. The CDR3 DNA reads TGTGCCAGCAGTTTATTTGGAGGGCTCGAAGCTTTCTTT.

The J gene is TRBJ1-2, the V gene TRBV19; a weak D match, TRBD1 (5 bases). V shed 3 bases and J shed 6 bases, with 11 bases lying between them. This CDR3 is built from 13 residues. The V gene's germline CDR1 is LNHDA and CDR2 SQIVND (reference sequence). CDR3 residues: CASSIRGINGYTF. DNA of the CDR3: TGTGCCAGTAGTATCCGGGGGATCAATGGCTACACCTTC.

This CDR3 is CASSPPGPKTQYF. As DNA, the CDR3 is TGTGCCAGCAGTCCCCCGGGACCCAAGACCCAGTACTTC. V and J are TRBV6-2 or TRBV6-3 and TRBJ2-5; D may correspond to TRBD1 or TRBD2 (5 bases each). CDR1 MNHEY and CDR2 SVGEGT come from the germline V gene. The V and J ends lost 5 bases and 6 bases respectively, with 13 bases between them. CDR3 length: 13 amino acids.

In DNA form, the CDR3 reads TGTGCCAGCAGATATACGGTGGTCGGGGACACTGAAGCTTTCTTT. Its protein product is CASRYTVVGDTEAFF. J is TRBJ1-1 and V is TRBV28; D unresolved. Trimming removed 6 bases at V and 3 bases at J, with 17 bases between. In germline, CDR1 is MDHEN, CDR2 SYDVKM. CDR3 size: 15 residues. The whole variable domain, filled in from reference TRBV28 and TRBJ1-1, reads DVKVTQSSRYLVKRTGEKVFLECVQDMDHENMFWYRQDPGLGLRLIYFSYDVKMKEKGDIPEGYSVSREKKERFSLILESASTNQTSMYLCASRYTVVGDTEAFFGQGTRLTVV.

This clone was picked up a small number of times. This chain joins TRBV28 and TRBJ2-7, with D tentatively TRBD1 or TRBD2 (5 bases each). V lost 5 bases and J lost 3, with 23 bases in between. Per germline, CDR1 MDHEN and CDR2 SYDVKM. The CDR3 spans 17 residues. The CDR3 is CASSRVDSGLARYEQYF. DNA of the CDR3: TGTGCCAGCAGTCGGGTTGACAGTGGGCTAGCTCGCTACGAGCAGTACTTC.

V usage is TRBV9 and J usage is TRBJ1-5, with 11 bases aligning to TRBD1. Germline lookup yields CDR1 SGDLS and CDR2 YYNGEE. Trimming cost V 4 bases and J 4 bases; bases outside gene matches: 4. There are 15 residues in the CDR3. The CDR3, as DNA: TGTGCCAGCAGCTCCGGGACAGGGGGGAATCAGCCCCAGCATTTT. Residues: CASSSGTGGNQPQHF.

Details on this clone: The sample has other DNA sequences that encode this CDR3 too. The chain uses TRBV28 and TRBJ2-7, with TRBD2 as a possible D gene (5 bases). Germline loops: CDR1 MDHEN, CDR2 SYDVKM. V shed 10 bases and J shed 0 bases, with 7 bases lying between them. The CDR3 loop spans 11 amino acids. The CDR3 here is CATRGSYEQYF. DNA of the CDR3: TGTGCCACCCGGGGCTCCTACGAGCAGTACTTC.

The chain carries TRBV7-2 and TRBJ1-5; D gene uncertain. The CDR3 sequence is 15 residues long. V was cut by 1 base and J by 6 bases, with 13 bases left in between. CDR1 and CDR2 from the germline V gene are SGHTA and FQGNSA. CDR3 sequence reads: CASSLEPGWGQPQHF. In DNA, the CDR3 is TGTGCCAGCAGCTTAGAACCGGGCTGGGGTCAGCCCCAGCATTTT. The complete variable domain, with remaining parts taken from reference TRBV7-2 and TRBJ1-5, reads GAGVSQSPSNKVTEKGKDVELRCDPISGHTALYWYRQSLGQGLEFLIYFQGNSAPDKSGLPSDRFSAERTGGSVSTLTIQRTQQEDSAVYLCASSLEPGWGQPQHFGDGTRLSIL.

The chain couples TRBV19 to TRBJ2-2; 10 bases are a match to TRBD1. Per germline, CDR1 LNHDA and CDR2 SQIVND (reference sequence). Trimming cost V 7 bases and J 4 bases; bases outside gene matches: 9. The CDR3 consists of 16 residues. CDR3 bases: TGTGCCAGTACCGTGACAGGGGGCCGTGTCACCGGGGAGCTGTTTTTT. Encoded protein: CASTVTGGRVTGELFF.

This chain joins TRBV15 and TRBJ2-1, with D perhaps TRBD1 (5 bases). The CDR3 length is 16 residues. CDR1 and CDR2 from the germline V gene are LNHNV and YYDKDF (reference sequence). The V end lost 1 base, the J end lost 0 bases, and 10 bases lay between the germline ends. The CDR3 DNA follows: TGTGCCACCAGCAGAGTCGGCAGGGACTCCTACAATGAGCAGTTCTTC. Translated: CATSRVGRDSYNEQFF.

This clone came up a few times. The genes are TRBV2 and TRBJ2-1; the match to TRBD1 covers 8 bases. The V and J ends lost 6 bases and 8 bases, in that order; junction bases with no gene match: 9. CDR1 SNHLY and CDR2 FYNNEI come from the germline V gene. CDR3 size: 14 residues. The CDR3: CASRPNDRGYEQFF. The CDR3 coding sequence is TGTGCCAGCAGACCTAACGACAGGGGTTATGAGCAGTTCTTC.

The V gene is TRBV27, the J gene TRBJ2-1; D unresolved. Germline V gene sequence: CDR1 MNHEY, CDR2 SMNVEV (reference sequence). Deletions cut 3 bases from V and 1 base from J, with 4 bases between. The CDR3 length is 13 residues. This CDR3 reads CASSFVSYNEQFF. The CDR3 nucleotides are TGTGCCAGCAGTTTTGTATCCTACAATGAGCAGTTCTTC.

The V gene is TRBV7-3, the J gene TRBJ1-4; 7 bases match TRBD1. V trimming: 3 bases; J trimming: 8 bases; junction bases outside the gene matches: 3. The germline gives CDR1 SGHTA, CDR2 FQGTGA. The CDR3 has 13 amino acids. The CDR3 DNA is TGTGCCAGCAGCTTGACAGGGTTGGAAAAACTGTTTTTT. It codes for CASSLTGLEKLFF.

This sequence joins TRBV27 and TRBJ1-2, with TRBD1 as a possible D gene (5 bases). Per germline, CDR1 MNHEY and CDR2 SMNVEV (reference sequence). Trimming shortened V by 3 bases and J by 6 bases, and 20 bases separated the two germline ends. This CDR3 comprises 16 residues. The CDR3 region has the DNA TGTGCCAGCAGTTTTTGGGGGACGAAGGAGGAGGATGGCTACACCTTC. This translates into CASSFWGTKEEDGYTF.

The gene calls are TRBV5-6 and TRBJ1-4; a weak D match, TRBD1 (5 bases). This CDR3 has 16 amino acids. V gave up 5 bases and J gave up 0 bases, with 14 bases separating them. Germline V gives CDR1 SGHDT, CDR2 YYEEEE. This CDR3 is CASSPDGGATNEKLFF. DNA for the CDR3: TGTGCCAGCAGTCCCGACGGAGGGGCAACTAATGAAAAACTGTTTTTT.

V and J are TRBV3-1 (or the pseudogene TRBV3-2) and TRBJ2-1; possible D gene TRBD2, 5 bases. With 3 bases removed from V and 1 base from J, the gap between germline ends came to 13 bases. From germline, CDR1 is LGHDT and CDR2 YNNKEL (reference sequence). This CDR3 contains 16 residues. CDR3 sequence (DNA): TGTGCCAGCAGCCAGAAGCGGAGTCAATCCTACAATGAGCAGTTCTTC. This encodes CASSQKRSQSYNEQFF.